The 2 T cell receptor beta chains below come from one sample, sequenced in a study of shared clonotypes between healthy human individuals. Sequencing was performed with immunoSEQ multiplex PCR; in TCRdb, only in-frame clones are kept and a portion is missing. The sample records approximately 2.5 million clones, more than 90% being singletons. The source material was naive CD4+ T cells sorted from blood. This sample's subset: CD45RA+ positively selected. All receptors derive from a man aged 18 to 30 in good health.

V gene TRBV18 combines with J gene TRBJ2-7; 9 positions match TRBD2. V was clipped by 3 bases and J by 2 bases; unmatched bases: 5. This CDR3 region has 15 residues. The V gene's germline CDR1 is KGHSH and CDR2 LQKENI. CDR3 in amino acids: CASSPASGAPYEQYF. The CDR3 DNA reads as TGTGCCAGCTCACCCGCTAGCGGGGCTCCCTACGAGCAGTACTTC.

This clone appeared a single time. This sample includes further DNA sequences coding for the same CDR3. The CDR3 nucleotides read TGTGCCAGTAGCGTACAGGGCTCTGGAAACACCATATATTTT. This gives the protein CASSVQGSGNTIYF. The chain couples TRBV19 to TRBJ1-3, with TRBD1 as a possible D gene (6 bases). Trimming pared 6 bases from V and 0 bases from J, leaving 9 bases between. The germline V gene has CDR1 LNHDA and CDR2 SQIVND (reference sequence). The CDR3 sequence is 14 residues long. Full variable domain (missing parts from reference TRBV19 and TRBJ1-3): DGGITQSPKYLFRKEGQNVTLSCEQNLNHDAMYWYRQDPGQGLRLIYYSQIVNDFQKGDIAEGYSVSREKKESFPLTVTSAQKNPTAFYLCASSVQGSGNTIYFGEGSWLTVV.